These 25 T cell receptor beta chains were sequenced from one sample in a study of blood T cells in healthy people across ages. With a J-beta primer mix and a sample-barcoded 5' primer, a second PCR ran 7 to 11 cycles. TCRdb itself ran the 5' RACE reads through MiXCR, one entry per CDR3 protein. Of roughly 1.7 million distinct CDR3 sequences listed, 34% were seen once; the top ten hold approximately 11%. Sequenced sample: blood. The receptors shown here come from a woman aged 25-40 years in good health.

The V and J genes are TRBV2 and TRBJ1-5; D remains ambiguous. Trimming stripped 2 bases from V and 0 bases from J, with 8 bases between. The CDR3 is 15 residues long. CDR1 and CDR2 from the germline V gene are SNHLY and FYNNEI. This CDR3 reads CASSERQLSNQPQHF. The CDR3 nucleotides read TGTGCCAGCAGTGAACGGCAGCTTAGCAATCAGCCCCAGCATTTT.

About this clonotype: A read error may produce the germline difference seen at one junction end. J is TRBJ2-7 and V is TRBV5-1, with D tentatively TRBD2 (5 bases). The length of the CDR3 is 14 residues. CDR1 SGHRS and CDR2 YFSETQ come from the germline V gene. CDR3 nucleotides: TGCACCAGCAGCCCGGGGAGCAGTACCTACGAGCAGTACTTC. Translating gives CTSSPGSSTYEQYF.

The rearrangement links TRBV30 to TRBJ1-2; 7 bases fit TRBD1. With 3 bases clipped from V and 4 bases from J, the junction kept 2 bases outside the gene matches. This CDR3 has 12 residues. Germline CDR1 GTSNPN, CDR2 SVGIG (reference sequence). The CDR3, as DNA: TGTGCCTGGAGGGGGACAGCCTATGGCTACACCTTC. It codes for CAWRGTAYGYTF. Looking up the rest from reference TRBV30 and TRBJ1-2 gives the full variable domain: SQTIHQWPATLVQPVGSPLSLECTVEGTSNPNLYWYRQAAGRGLQLLFYSVGIGQISSEVPQNLSASRPQDRQFILSSKKLLLSDSGFYLCAWRGTAYGYTFGSGTRLTVV.

The rearrangement uses TRBV21-1 and TRBJ2-1; the listed D gene, TRBD2, was not tested against the DNA. TRBV21-1 is a recognized pseudogene. CDR3 length equals 16 residues. CDR3 sequence reads: CASSKLAGRTYNEQFF. The CDR3 coding sequence is TGTGCCAGCAGCAAACTAGCCGGGAGAACCTACAATGAGCAGTTCTTC.

V gene TRBV7-7 combines with J gene TRBJ2-5, with 8 nucleotides matching TRBD2. The DNA end is more similar to TRBJ2-1, so the J call may be wrong. This CDR3 is built from 13 residues. From germline, CDR1 is SSHAT and CDR2 FNYEAQ (reference sequence). The DNA for the CDR3 is TGTGCCAGCAGCTGGTCAGAGCGGGAGACCCAGTTCTTC. It encodes CASSWSERETQFF.

The genes are TRBV18 and TRBJ2-3; D is uncertain. Germline V gene sequence: CDR1 KGHSH, CDR2 LQKENI. Trimming removed 3 bases from V and 5 bases from J, with 9 bases in between. The CDR3 is 13 amino acids. The CDR3 nucleotides are TGTGCCAGCTCACCGAACCCCGTAGATACGCAGTATTTT. Translated: CASSPNPVDTQYF.

This chain links TRBV27 with TRBJ1-1; D not certain. The germline V gene has CDR1 MNHEY and CDR2 SMNVEV (reference sequence). V lost 3 bases to trimming and J lost 3 bases, with 8 bases between them. The CDR3 has 13 residues. CDR3 nucleotide sequence: TGTGCCAGCAGTTTGAAGTGGGACACTGAAGCTTTCTTT. Translated, it gives CASSLKWDTEAFF.

Only a few counts were recorded for this clonotype. The chain recombines TRBV29-1 with TRBJ2-7; 8 nucleotides line up with TRBD1. The CDR3 contains 14 residues. Per germline, CDR1 SQVTM and CDR2 ANQGSEA. Trimming cost V 2 bases and J 1 base; bases outside gene matches: 4. CDR3 protein: CSVETGGISYEQYF. DNA for the CDR3: TGCAGCGTTGAAACAGGGGGGATATCCTACGAGCAGTACTTC.

This chain uses TRBV5-5 with TRBJ2-7, with 8 bases matching TRBD2. V lost 2 bases and J lost 1; bases outside the gene matches: 5. Germline CDR1 reads SGHKS; CDR2 reads YYEKEE (reference sequence). This CDR3 comprises 15 residues. CDR3 in DNA: TGTGCCAGCAGCTTAAGGACTAGCTGGTCCTACGAGCAGTACTTC. Translated, it gives CASSLRTSWSYEQYF.

The chain links TRBV5-1 to TRBJ2-5, with 7 bases lining up with TRBD2. With V trimmed by 4 bases and J by 5 bases, 8 bases remained unmatched. CDR1 and CDR2 from the germline V gene are SGHRS and YFSETQ. The CDR3 sequence is 14 residues long. CDR3 DNA sequence: TGCGCCAGCAGCGCGGGACCCGGGGGGGAGACCCAGTACTTC. Residues: CASSAGPGGETQYF.

This clonotype was seen at least ten times. V gene TRBV4-1 combines with J gene TRBJ2-7; 10 positions match TRBD2. The V and J ends lost 1 base and 2 bases, in that order; junction bases with no gene match: 5. Germline values: CDR1 MGHRA, CDR2 YSYEKL. The length of the CDR3 is 16 residues. The CDR3 sequence is CASSQGLAGDPYEQYF. The CDR3 DNA sequence: TGCGCCAGCAGCCAAGGGCTAGCGGGAGACCCCTACGAGCAGTACTTC.

The chain carries TRBV18 and TRBJ1-6; maybe TRBD1 (6 bases). The CDR3 contains 15 residues. V was clipped by 5 bases and J by 6 bases, with 14 bases between them. The germline V gene encodes CDR1 KGHSH and CDR2 LQKENI. The DNA for the CDR3 is TGTGCCAGCTCAAGAGGCGGACAGTTTAATTCACCCCTCCACTTT. Its translation: CASSRGGQFNSPLHF.

The CDR3, as DNA: TGCAGTGCTAGATTACCGGGACTAGCGGTAGAGCAGTACTTC. The encoded protein is CSARLPGLAVEQYF. This chain uses TRBV20-1 with TRBJ2-7, with 11 bases that match TRBD2. Germline trimming cut 2 bases from V and 7 bases from J; bases unmatched to any gene: 7. The germline V gene has CDR1 DFQATT and CDR2 SNEGSKA (reference sequence). This CDR3 is built from 14 residues.

The V call is TRBV10-2, the J call TRBJ2-7, with a possible D match to TRBD1 (5 bases). Germline CDR1 reads WSHSY; CDR2 reads SAAADI. The CDR3 loop spans 12 amino acids. V lost 8 bases and J 4 bases, leaving 12 bases between the germline ends. Here the CDR3 reads CASSTVGYEQYF. CDR3 DNA sequence: TGCGCCAGCTCGACAGTCGGATACGAGCAGTACTTC.

The chain has TRBV20-1 and TRBJ2-1; 8 bases are a match to TRBD2. V shed 0 bases and J 14 bases; nucleotides not matched to a gene: 15. Germline V CDR1 and CDR2: DFQATT, SNEGSKA (reference sequence). The CDR3 totals 15 residues. CDR3 sequence reads: CSARDPEIAGREEFF. CDR3 sequence (DNA): TGCAGTGCTAGAGATCCGGAGATAGCGGGAAGGGAAGAGTTCTTC.

The chain recombines TRBV4-1 with TRBJ2-4, with D perhaps being TRBD1 or TRBD2 (6 bases each). The DNA end is more similar to TRBJ2-7, so the J call may be wrong. CDR3 size: 17 residues. Germline values: CDR1 MGHRA, CDR2 YSYEKL. Here the CDR3 DNA reads TGCGCCAGCAGCCATCTCACCCAGGGGCGGGGAGGCTACGAGCAGTACTTC. Translating gives CASSHLTQGRGGYEQYF.

This clonotype was observed a few times. The chain has TRBV29-1 and TRBJ1-1; 7 bases match TRBD1. Losses at the gene ends were 5 bases for V and 3 bases for J; bases not matched to a gene: 9. The CDR3 covers 14 residues. CDR1 and CDR2 from the germline V gene are SQVTM and ANQGSEA. The CDR3 coding sequence is TGCAGCGTTCGGAGGGGGCTAGAGGACACTGAAGCTTTCTTT. Its protein product is CSVRRGLEDTEAFF.

CDR3 sequence: CASSYTSWTEAFF. The CDR3, as DNA: TGTGCCAGCAGTTACACTTCCTGGACTGAAGCTTTCTTT. J is TRBJ1-1 and V is TRBV6-5; D gene unclear. This CDR3 has 13 residues. Deletions cut 2 bases from V and 5 bases from J, with 9 bases between. In germline, CDR1 is MNHEY, CDR2 SVGAGI.

Comments on this clonotype: A single base separates this from a much larger clone, so it may be a read error. The chain recombines TRBV29-1 with TRBJ1-1; the match to TRBD1 covers 7 bases. Germline-derived CDR1 and CDR2 are SQVTM and ANQGSEA. CDR3 length: 11 amino acids. Here the CDR3 reads CSVARGTGAFF. The CDR3 bases are TGCAGCGTTGCCAGGGGGACTGGAGCTTTCTTT.

This clonotype was found many times. The rearrangement links TRBV5-1 to TRBJ2-5, with TRBD2 matching 10 bases. The CDR3 has 17 residues. Germline V gives CDR1 SGHRS, CDR2 YFSETQ. Trimming cost V 4 bases and J 1 base; bases outside gene matches: 10. The CDR3 loop reads CASSPGTSAGTQETQYF. The DNA for the CDR3 is TGCGCCAGCAGCCCGGGGACTAGCGCGGGAACCCAAGAGACCCAGTACTTC.

At least ten counts were recorded for this clonotype. This chain joins TRBV7-2 and TRBJ2-7; D remains ambiguous. The CDR3 covers 11 residues. Germline values: CDR1 SGHTA, CDR2 FQGNSA. V lost 4 bases, J lost 4 bases, and 5 bases lay in between. In nucleotides, the CDR3 is TGTGCCAGCAGCTATAAATACGAGCAGTACTTC. Its protein product is CASSYKYEQYF.

In its sample, this clonotype was seen a few times. The chain links TRBV7-9 to TRBJ2-3; TRBD2 matches at 11 bases. CDR1 is SEHNR and CDR2 is FQNEAQ in the germline V gene (reference sequence). The ends lost 5 bases at V and 5 bases at J; junction bases unmatched: 6. The CDR3 has 15 amino acids. CDR3 residues: CASSPPLAGEDTQYF. DNA of the CDR3: TGTGCCAGCAGCCCCCCACTAGCGGGAGAAGATACGCAGTATTTT.

This clonotype was seen only a few times. This chain uses TRBV28 with TRBJ2-4; D may match TRBD1 or TRBD2 (5 bases each). The J call may be incorrect, as the DNA end agrees better with TRBJ2-7. CDR1 and CDR2 from the germline V gene are MDHEN and SYDVKM. This CDR3 has 14 residues. The CDR3: CASSPPWDGYEQYF. CDR3 DNA sequence: TGTGCCAGCAGTCCCCCCTGGGACGGGTACGAGCAGTACTTC.

V usage is TRBV6-6 and J usage is TRBJ2-7; 16 bases agree with TRBD2. After removal of 11 bases from V and 1 base from J, the junction contained 11 bases not matched to a gene. The CDR3 runs to 17 residues. Germline V gene sequence: CDR1 MNHNY, CDR2 SVGAGI (reference sequence). CDR3 DNA sequence: TGTGCCTCGAACATGGGACTAGCGGGAGGGAGGTCCTACGAGCAGTACTTC. Translating gives CASNMGLAGGRSYEQYF.

The V and J genes are TRBV18 and TRBJ2-3; perhaps TRBD1 as D (6 bases). V was clipped by 4 bases and J by 5 bases, with 19 bases between them. Germline V lookup: CDR1 KGHSH, CDR2 LQKENI. This CDR3 is built from 16 residues. The CDR3 reads CASSRLITYREDTQYF. The CDR3 DNA follows: TGTGCCAGCTCACGGCTTATCACCTACAGGGAAGATACGCAGTATTTT.